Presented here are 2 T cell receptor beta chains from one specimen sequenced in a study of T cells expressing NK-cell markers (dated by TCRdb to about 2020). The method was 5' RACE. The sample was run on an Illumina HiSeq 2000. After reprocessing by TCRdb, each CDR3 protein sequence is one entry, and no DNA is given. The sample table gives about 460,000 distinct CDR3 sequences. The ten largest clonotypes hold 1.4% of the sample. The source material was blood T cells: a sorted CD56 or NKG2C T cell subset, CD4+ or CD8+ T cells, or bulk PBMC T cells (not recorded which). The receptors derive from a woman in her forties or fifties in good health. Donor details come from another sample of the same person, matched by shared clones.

The CDR3 sequence is CASSLVGGDGNTIYF. This rearrangement joins TRBV5-6 to TRBJ1-3; lacking DNA, the TRBD1 call made by TCRdb goes unchecked. The CDR3 sequence is 15 residues long. Germline V gene data show CDR1 as SGHDT and CDR2 as YYEEEE.

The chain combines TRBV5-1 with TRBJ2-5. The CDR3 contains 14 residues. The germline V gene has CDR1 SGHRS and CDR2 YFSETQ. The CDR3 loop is CASSLAGKLETQYF.